One sample yielded the 26 T cell receptor beta chains listed below, sequenced in a study of blood T cell repertoires in COVID-19. The assay was immunoSEQ multiplex PCR, and TCRdb's table has in-frame clones only and misses some. There are around 390,000 clones in the sample; 80% to 90% occur only once, and 10% lies in the top ten. Sequencing used PBMCs or T cells enriched from blood (not recorded which). The receptors stem from a woman aged 45-59 years who had recovered from COVID-19.

This clone was detected once. The chain links TRBV6-6 to TRBJ1-6; no definite D call. The CDR3 sequence is 15 residues long. Per the germline V gene, CDR1 is MNHNY and CDR2 is SVGAGI (reference sequence). V dropped 1 base and J dropped 8 bases, with 12 bases sitting between them. In DNA, the CDR3 is TGTGCCAGCAGTTACTTGGCCGGGAAGGATTCACCCCTCCACTTT. Protein product: CASSYLAGKDSPLHF.

The chain joins TRBV5-4 to TRBJ1-1, with 9 bases identical to TRBD1. CDR1 SGHNT and CDR2 YYREEE come from the germline V gene (reference sequence). The CDR3 has 13 residues. Trimming cost V 6 bases and J 5 bases; bases outside gene matches: 5. CDR3: CASTRQGGTEAFF. CDR3 nucleotides: TGTGCCAGCACCCGACAGGGGGGGACTGAAGCTTTCTTT.

This clone has just a few counts. This sequence joins TRBV19 and TRBJ2-7; perhaps TRBD1 as D (6 bases). Per the germline V gene, CDR1 is LNHDA and CDR2 is SQIVND (reference sequence). The CDR3 has 12 residues. V was clipped by 0 bases and J by 12 bases, with 12 bases between them. The CDR3 protein is CASSIDQGPPYF. As DNA, the CDR3 is TGTGCCAGTAGTATAGATCAGGGGCCTCCGTACTTC.

The V gene is TRBV4-1, the J gene TRBJ1-2; D remains ambiguous. Germline lookup yields CDR1 MGHRA and CDR2 YSYEKL. The CDR3 extends over 16 amino acids. The V and J ends lost 0 bases and 4 bases respectively, with 15 bases between them. The CDR3 here is CASSQDWLAYSYGYTF. The CDR3 DNA sequence: TGCGCCAGCAGCCAAGATTGGCTAGCTTACAGCTATGGCTACACCTTC.

The gene calls are TRBV6-2 or TRBV6-3 and TRBJ2-3; D unclear. The CDR3 is made up of 12 amino acids. Germline V gene sequence: CDR1 MNHEY, CDR2 SVGEGT. V was cut by 3 bases and J by 4 bases, with 5 bases left in between. The CDR3 region is CASSYYADTQYF. The CDR3 DNA reads TGTGCCAGCAGTTATTATGCAGATACGCAGTATTTT.

The gene calls are TRBV9 and TRBJ2-1; the match to TRBD2 covers 7 bases. The CDR3 runs to 15 residues. The germline V gene has CDR1 SGDLS and CDR2 YYNGEE. After removal of 2 bases from V and 4 bases from J, the junction contained 6 bases not matched to a gene. In DNA, the CDR3 is TGTGCCAGCAGCGTGGGGGGAGGGCAATACAATGAGCAGTTCTTC. Its translation: CASSVGGGQYNEQFF.

This clone was observed at least ten times. The V call is TRBV6-4, the J call TRBJ2-3, with 7 positions matching TRBD1. Germline assignment: CDR1 MRHNA and CDR2 SNTAGT. Unmatched junction bases numbered 1, after V lost 6 bases and J lost 1 base. CDR3 size: 13 residues. The CDR3 reads CASSGTGTDTQYF. CDR3 nucleotide sequence: TGTGCCAGCAGCGGGACAGGCACAGATACGCAGTATTTT.

The chain employs TRBV5-1 and TRBJ1-5; TRBD1 agrees at 8 bases. Germline trimming cut 4 bases from V and 1 base from J; bases unmatched to any gene: 4. Germline V gene sequence: CDR1 SGHRS, CDR2 YFSETQ. This CDR3 has 15 residues. Here the CDR3 reads CASSPGQGSNQPQHF. Here the CDR3 DNA reads TGCGCCAGCAGCCCCGGACAGGGCAGCAATCAGCCCCAGCATTTT.

The rearrangement links TRBV27 to TRBJ1-1, with D unresolved. This CDR3 contains 14 residues. Trimming took off 2 bases at V and 0 bases at J, with 7 bases between the two ends. From germline, CDR1 is MNHEY and CDR2 SMNVEV (reference sequence). CDR3 protein: CASSLRGLNTEAFF. Here the CDR3 DNA reads TGTGCCAGCAGTTTACGTGGCTTGAACACTGAAGCTTTCTTT.

V is TRBV11-2 and J is TRBJ1-1; D perhaps matches TRBD1 (6 bases). The V end lost 1 base, the J end lost 4 bases, and 19 bases lay between the germline ends. The germline V gene has CDR1 SGHAT and CDR2 FQNNGV. CDR3 length equals 17 residues. CDR3 bases: TGTGCCAGCAGCTTAGTTGGGGGCCGGCCTTTAGGCACTGAAGCTTTCTTT. It encodes CASSLVGGRPLGTEAFF.

The V and J genes are TRBV7-2 and TRBJ1-4, with D possibly matching TRBD1 (5 bases). The CDR3 runs to 15 residues. Germline values: CDR1 SGHTA, CDR2 FQGNSA. Trimming removed 9 bases from V and 8 bases from J, with 22 bases in between. This chain's CDR3 is CASAQRTPNGEKLFF. The CDR3 coding sequence is TGTGCCAGTGCCCAGAGGACACCAAATGGGGAAAAACTGTTTTTT. Looking up the rest from reference TRBV7-2 and TRBJ1-4 gives the full variable domain: GAGVSQSPSNKVTEKGKDVELRCDPISGHTALYWYRQSLGQGLEFLIYFQGNSAPDKSGLPSDRFSAERTGGSVSTLTIQRTQQEDSAVYLCASAQRTPNGEKLFFGSGTQLSVL.

V gene TRBV15 combines with J gene TRBJ2-7; 7 nucleotides line up with TRBD2. Trimming at V came to 3 bases and at J to 0 bases, leaving 5 bases not matched to a gene. This CDR3 comprises 15 residues. Per the germline V gene, CDR1 is LNHNV and CDR2 is YYDKDF (reference sequence). CDR3 protein: CATSRLGGNSYEQYF. The CDR3 DNA follows: TGTGCCACCAGCAGGTTGGGGGGGAACTCCTACGAGCAGTACTTC.

This chain links TRBV6-5 with TRBJ1-2, with TRBD1 identical over 8 bases. The junction had 6 bases not matched to a gene; V was cut back by 7 bases and J by 2 bases. Germline CDR1 reads MNHEY; CDR2 reads SVGAGI. The CDR3 has 14 residues. The CDR3 nucleotides read TGTGCCAGCATAGGTCCAGGGGGCAACTATGGCTACACCTTC. It encodes CASIGPGGNYGYTF.

J is TRBJ2-2 and V is TRBV29-1; 8 positions match TRBD1. This CDR3 region has 17 residues. CDR1 and CDR2 from the germline V gene are SQVTM and ANQGSEA. With 0 bases clipped from V and 5 bases from J, the junction kept 11 bases outside the gene matches. CDR3 region: CSVEDPDRVGLTGELFF. Written as DNA, the CDR3 is TGCAGCGTTGAAGACCCGGACAGGGTCGGCCTAACCGGGGAGCTGTTTTTT.

The table lists this clone with a few counts. The gene calls are TRBV29-1 and TRBJ1-1, with 8 positions matching TRBD1. The CDR3 contains 13 residues. Germline V gives CDR1 SQVTM, CDR2 ANQGSEA. Unmatched junction bases numbered 5, after V lost 7 bases and J lost 1 base. The CDR3 sequence: CSGETGENTEAFF. CDR3 nucleotide sequence: TGCAGCGGGGAGACAGGGGAGAACACTGAAGCTTTCTTT.

The J gene is TRBJ1-3, the V gene TRBV15, with D unresolved. Germline V CDR1 and CDR2: LNHNV, YYDKDF (reference sequence). V was pared by 5 bases and J by 0 bases, with 17 bases between. The CDR3 spans 17 residues. This CDR3 reads CATSPSSGQASGNTIYF. In DNA, the CDR3 is TGTGCCACCAGCCCGAGCAGTGGGCAGGCCTCTGGAAACACCATATATTTT.

The gene calls are TRBV7-6 and TRBJ1-2; possibly TRBD1 for D (5 bases). The CDR3 loop spans 13 amino acids. Germline V gene sequence: CDR1 SGHVS, CDR2 FNYEAQ. Between the trimmed V and J ends, which lost 2 bases and 8 bases, there was a span of 12 bases. In DNA, the CDR3 is TGTGCCAGCAGCTTAAGGAGGGGAGGGGGCTACACCTTC. Encoded protein: CASSLRRGGGYTF.

CDR3 residues: CASSEVGGQGAYGNTIYF. In DNA, the CDR3 is TGTGCCAGCAGTGAAGTTGGGGGACAGGGGGCATATGGAAACACCATATATTTT. V and J are TRBV6-1 and TRBJ1-3, with TRBD1 identical over 12 bases. V was pared by 1 base and J by 3 bases, with 7 bases of the junction left unmatched. This CDR3 contains 18 residues. From germline, CDR1 is MNHNS and CDR2 SASEGT.

The chain uses TRBV19 and TRBJ1-2, with TRBD1 identical over 7 bases. CDR1 and CDR2 from the germline V gene are LNHDA and SQIVND (reference sequence). The CDR3 runs 13 residues. The V gene end was trimmed by 6 bases and the J gene end by 5 bases; junction bases not matched to a gene: 6. The CDR3 loop reads CASSGQEGYGYTF. The DNA for the CDR3 is TGTGCCAGTAGCGGACAGGAAGGGTATGGCTACACCTTC. The full variable domain, rest sourced from reference TRBV19 and TRBJ1-2, is DGGITQSPKYLFRKEGQNVTLSCEQNLNHDAMYWYRQDPGQGLRLIYYSQIVNDFQKGDIAEGYSVSREKKESFPLTVTSAQKNPTAFYLCASSGQEGYGYTFGSGTRLTVV.

The V and J genes are TRBV4-1 and TRBJ1-2, with D possibly matching TRBD1 (5 bases). Germline CDR1 and CDR2: MGHRA and YSYEKL. V lost 4 bases and J lost 4, with 22 bases in between. The CDR3 consists of 17 residues. The CDR3 coding sequence is TGCGCCAGCAGCCCCCCGGGCCGGGGGATGCTCATCTATGGCTACACCTTC. Its protein product is CASSPPGRGMLIYGYTF.

The chain combines TRBV19 with TRBJ2-3, with TRBD1 matching over 9 bases. This CDR3 spans 16 amino acids. In germline, CDR1 is LNHDA, CDR2 SQIVND (reference sequence). V lost 4 bases and J lost 2; bases outside the gene matches: 7. The CDR3 DNA reads TGTGCCAGTAGTAGTGGGACAGGGACTTTCACAGATACGCAGTATTTT. Residues: CASSSGTGTFTDTQYF.

The rearrangement uses TRBV27 and TRBJ2-4; 8 positions agree with TRBD1. CDR1 is MNHEY and CDR2 is SMNVEV in the germline V gene (reference sequence). The length of the CDR3 is 15 residues. The trim removed 5 bases at V and 1 base at J, leaving 4 bases unmatched. The CDR3 DNA follows: TGTGCCAGCAGTAAGGACAGGGTGGCCAAAAACATTCAGTACTTC. This translates into CASSKDRVAKNIQYF.

The rearrangement uses TRBV7-2 and TRBJ1-3; TRBD1 is a possible D gene (5 bases). This CDR3 spans 17 amino acids. Germline V lookup: CDR1 SGHTA, CDR2 FQGNSA. V was cut by 5 bases and J by 0 bases, with 17 bases left in between. The CDR3 region has the DNA TGTGCCAGCAGCCTTCAACAGGTCCGAAGCTCTGGAAACACCATATATTTT. It translates to CASSLQQVRSSGNTIYF.

The J gene is TRBJ2-6, the V gene TRBV19, with TRBD2 as a possible D gene (5 bases). This CDR3 spans 15 amino acids. V was cut by 3 bases and J by 2 bases, with 8 bases left in between. CDR1 LNHDA and CDR2 SQIVND come from the germline V gene (reference sequence). In nucleotides, the CDR3 is TGTGCCAGTAGTATGTTCGGGGCTGGGGCCAACGTCCTGACTTTC. Translating gives CASSMFGAGANVLTF.

V usage is TRBV5-1 and J usage is TRBJ1-6; TRBD1 aligns across 9 bases. Per the germline V gene, CDR1 is SGHRS and CDR2 is YFSETQ. The CDR3 spans 16 residues. J was trimmed by 10 bases and V by 3 bases; bases with no gene match: 11. The CDR3, as DNA: TGCGCCAGCAGCTGGACAGGGGCGAATAGAGGATCACCCCTCCACTTT. It translates to CASSWTGANRGSPLHF. Supplemented by reference TRBV5-1 and TRBJ1-6, the full variable domain reads KAGVTQTPRYLIKTRGQQVTLSCSPISGHRSVSWYQQTPGQGLQFLFEYFSETQRNKGNFPGRFSGRQFSNSRSEMNVSTLELGDSALYLCASSWTGANRGSPLHFGNGTRLTVT.

Here the CDR3 reads CASSPGQGKDKTGELFF. Here the CDR3 DNA reads TGTGCCAGCAGCCCTGGACAGGGGAAAGATAAAACCGGGGAGCTGTTTTTT. The chain joins TRBV11-3 to TRBJ2-2, with TRBD1 matching 9 bases. CDR1 SGHNT and CDR2 YENEEA come from the germline V gene. The CDR3 totals 17 residues. J was trimmed by 5 bases and V by 5 bases; bases with no gene match: 12.